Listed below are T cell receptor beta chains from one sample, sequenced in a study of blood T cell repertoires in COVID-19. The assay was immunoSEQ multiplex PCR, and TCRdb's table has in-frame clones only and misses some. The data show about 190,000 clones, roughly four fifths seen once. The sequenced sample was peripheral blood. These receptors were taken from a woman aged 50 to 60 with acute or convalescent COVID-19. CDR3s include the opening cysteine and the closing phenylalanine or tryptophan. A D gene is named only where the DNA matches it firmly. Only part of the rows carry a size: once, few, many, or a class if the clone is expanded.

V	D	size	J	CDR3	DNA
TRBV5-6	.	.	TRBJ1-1	CASSPGVNTEAFF	TGTGCCAGCAGCCCGGGGGTTAACACTGAAGCTTTCTTT
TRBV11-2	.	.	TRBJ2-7	CASSFTSHEQYF	TGTGCCAGCAGCTTCACTAGCCACGAGCAGTACTTC
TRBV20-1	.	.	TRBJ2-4	CSARVGPSGGF	TGCAGTGCTAGAGTTGGACCCTCTGGGGGGTTC
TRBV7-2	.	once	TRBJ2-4	CASSLYVGGASKNIQYF	TGTGCCAGCAGCTTATACGTGGGGGGGGCGTCCAAAAACATTCAGTACTTC
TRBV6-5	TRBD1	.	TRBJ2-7	CASSRYRGRSGEQYF	TGTGCCAGCAGCCGATACAGGGGGAGATCGGGAGAGCAGTACTTC
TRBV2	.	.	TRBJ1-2	CASSPGTYGYTF	TGTGCCAGCAGTCCAGGCACCTATGGCTACACCTTC
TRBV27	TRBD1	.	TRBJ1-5	CASSRQGAVSNQPQHF	TGTGCCAGCAGTAGACAGGGGGCCGTGAGCAATCAGCCCCAGCATTTT
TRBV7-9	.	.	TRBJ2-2	CASRSQVVGANTGELFF	TGTGCCAGCAGATCCCAGGTGGTGGGCGCGAACACCGGGGAGCTGTTTTTT
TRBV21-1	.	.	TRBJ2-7	CASSKVYIRQGNEQYF	TGTGCCAGCAGCAAAGTTTATATAAGACAGGGGAACGAGCAGTACTTC
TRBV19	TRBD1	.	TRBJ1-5	CASRLTGDNQPQHF	TGTGCCAGCAGATTGACAGGGGACAATCAGCCCCAGCATTTT
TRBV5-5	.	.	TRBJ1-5	CASSLSVGYSNQPQHF	TGTGCCAGCAGCTTGTCCGTCGGTTATAGCAATCAGCCCCAGCATTTT
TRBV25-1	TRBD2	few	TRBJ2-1	CASSPGGARNEQFF	TGTGCCAGCAGCCCGGGAGGAGCGCGCAATGAGCAGTTCTTC
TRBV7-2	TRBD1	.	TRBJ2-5	CASSSDRGRGETQYF	TGTGCCAGCAGCTCTGACAGGGGGCGTGGGGAGACCCAGTACTTC
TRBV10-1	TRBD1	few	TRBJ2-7	CATSHGQGSSYEQYF	TGCGCCACGTCTCATGGACAGGGCAGCTCCTACGAGCAGTACTTC
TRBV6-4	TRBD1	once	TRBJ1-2	CASSPYGQGVGYTF	TGTGCCAGCAGCCCCTACGGACAGGGAGTCGGCTACACCTTC
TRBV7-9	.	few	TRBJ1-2	CASSYGGVRGKDYGYTF	TGTGCCAGCAGCTATGGGGGGGTACGAGGAAAGGACTATGGCTACACCTTC
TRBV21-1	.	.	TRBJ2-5	CASSKVARSGGLETQYF	TGTGCCAGCAGCAAAGTGGCGCGTAGCGGGGGGCTTGAGACCCAGTACTTC
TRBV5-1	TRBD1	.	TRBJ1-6	CASSLQGANSPLHF	TGCGCCAGCAGCCTACAGGGGGCTAATTCACCCCTCCACTTT
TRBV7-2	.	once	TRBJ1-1	CASSLGAQGRTEAFF	TGTGCCAGCAGCTTAGGGGCCCAGGGTCGCACTGAAGCTTTCTTT
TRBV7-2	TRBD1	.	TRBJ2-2	CASSSPGQGLGELFF	TGTGCCAGCAGCTCACCGGGACAGGGTCTCGGGGAGCTGTTTTTT
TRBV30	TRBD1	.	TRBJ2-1	CAWSISVTGDEQFF	TGTGCCTGGAGTATCTCAGTGACAGGGGATGAGCAGTTCTTC
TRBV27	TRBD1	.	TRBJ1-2	CASSLSGQGYGYTF	TGTGCCAGCAGTTTATCGGGACAGGGCTATGGCTACACCTTC
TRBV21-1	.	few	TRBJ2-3	CASSKGSPSGIGDTQYF	TGTGCCAGCAGCAAAGGATCGCCTAGCGGGATAGGAGATACGCAGTATTTT
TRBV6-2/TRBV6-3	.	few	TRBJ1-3	CASSSDRSSGNTIYF	TGTGCCAGCAGCTCCGACAGGTCCTCTGGAAACACCATATATTTT
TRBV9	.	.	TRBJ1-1	CASSVAMNTEAFF	TGTGCCAGCAGCGTAGCTATGAACACTGAAGCTTTCTTT
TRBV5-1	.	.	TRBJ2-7	CASSFGLDYEQYF	TGCGCCAGCAGCTTTGGACTTGACTACGAGCAGTACTTC
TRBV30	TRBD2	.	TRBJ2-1	CAWSRGLAGANEQFF	TGTGCCTGGAGTCGGGGACTAGCGGGAGCCAATGAGCAGTTCTTC
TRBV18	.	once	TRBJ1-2	CASSPARDNYGYTF	TGTGCCAGCTCACCAGCCAGGGATAACTATGGCTACACCTTC
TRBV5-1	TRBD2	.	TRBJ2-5	CASSSSLLAGGRGSETQYF	TGCGCCAGCAGCTCGTCCCTTCTGGCGGGAGGGCGAGGTTCAGAGACCCAGTACTTC
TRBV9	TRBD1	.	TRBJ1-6	CASSPPGTGRSPLHF	TGTGCCAGCAGCCCCCCCGGGACAGGGAGATCACCCCTCCACTTT
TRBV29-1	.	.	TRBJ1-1	CSADWRGGTEAFF	TGCAGCGCCGATTGGCGGGGGGGCACTGAAGCTTTCTTT
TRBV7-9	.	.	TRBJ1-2	CASSLAGRYGYTF	TGTGCCAGCAGCTTAGCAGGGAGGTATGGCTACACCTTC
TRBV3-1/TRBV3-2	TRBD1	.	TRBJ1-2	CASSRNQGQGDYGYTF	TGTGCCAGCAGCCGTAACCAGGGACAGGGAGACTATGGCTACACCTTC
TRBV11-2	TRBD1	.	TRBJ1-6	CASSSGTVNSPLHF	TGTGCCAGCAGTTCCGGGACAGTTAATTCACCCCTCCACTTT
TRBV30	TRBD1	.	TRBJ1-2	CAWGQGGYTF	TGTGCCTGGGGACAGGGTGGCTACACCTTC
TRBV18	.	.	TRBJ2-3	CASSPGSGGHTDTQYF	TGTGCCAGCTCACCAGGGTCGGGGGGCCACACAGATACGCAGTATTTT
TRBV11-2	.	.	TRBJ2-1	CASSSSGTWDNEQFF	TGTGCCAGCAGCTCCTCCGGGACATGGGACAATGAGCAGTTCTTC
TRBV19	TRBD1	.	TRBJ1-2	CASSMATGMITNYGYTF	TGTGCCAGTAGTATGGCGACAGGGATGATTACTAACTATGGCTACACCTTC
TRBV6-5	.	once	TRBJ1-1	CASSYINSGNTEAFF	TGTGCCAGCAGTTACATCAACTCCGGGAACACTGAAGCTTTCTTT
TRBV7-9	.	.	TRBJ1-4	CASSSTGGDEKLFF	TGTGCCAGCAGCTCTACTGGAGGGGATGAAAAACTGTTTTTT
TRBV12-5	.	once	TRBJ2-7	CASGWDTGVLHF	TGTGCTAGTGGTTGGGACACCGGGGTGCTGCACTTC
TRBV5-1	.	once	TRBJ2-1	CASNKEPTDNEQFF	TGCGCCAGTAACAAGGAGCCTACGGACAATGAGCAGTTCTTC
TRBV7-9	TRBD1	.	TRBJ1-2	CASSDIDRDGYTF	TGTGCCAGCAGTGACATCGACAGGGATGGCTACACCTTC
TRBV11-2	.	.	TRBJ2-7	CASSGGGARGEQYF	TGTGCCAGCAGCGGAGGGGGGGCCCGGGGCGAGCAGTACTTC
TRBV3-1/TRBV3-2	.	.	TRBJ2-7	CASSPPRAGAYEQYF	TGTGCCAGCAGCCCCCCTCGGGCAGGGGCCTACGAGCAGTACTTC
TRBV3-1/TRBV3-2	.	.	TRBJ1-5	CASSQDTGGRNSNQPQHF	TGTGCCAGCAGCCAAGATACCGGCGGGCGGAATAGCAATCAGCCCCAGCATTTT
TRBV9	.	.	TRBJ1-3	CASSGLDRRRNTIYF	TGTGCCAGCAGCGGCCTAGACAGGAGACGAAACACCATATATTTT